A single sample is the source of the 9 T cell receptor beta chains below, sequenced in a study of T cell responses to AZD1222 COVID-19 vaccine. Produced via immunoSEQ multiplex PCR; TCRdb's table is partial and in-frame only. This sample has some 150,000 clones; roughly nine tenths occur once, and the top ten carry 3.1%. This specimen consisted of peripheral blood, obtained on day 0 of AZD1222 vaccination. The receptors derive from an adult in good health.

In DNA form, the CDR3 reads TGTGCCAGCAGAGGTCCGGGCGGGGGCTACACTGAAGCTTTCTTT. Its protein is CASRGPGGGYTEAFF. This rearrangement joins TRBV2 to TRBJ1-1, with a possible D match to TRBD1 (6 bases). Germline V gene data show CDR1 as SNHLY and CDR2 as FYNNEI. The CDR3 sequence is 15 residues long. Trimming took off 6 bases at V and 3 bases at J, with 17 bases between the two ends.

The chain links TRBV5-4 to TRBJ1-1, with TRBD1 matching over 7 bases. The J segment lost 5 bases and the V segment lost 1 base, leaving 2 bases of the junction unmatched. Germline CDR1 and CDR2: SGHNT and YYREEE (reference sequence). The CDR3 sequence is 13 residues long. This CDR3 reads CASSLPQGTEAFF. The CDR3 DNA follows: TGTGCCAGCAGCTTGCCACAGGGGACTGAAGCTTTCTTT. Complete variable domain (other parts from reference TRBV5-4 and TRBJ1-1): ETGVTQSPTHLIKTRGQQVTLRCSSQSGHNTVSWYQQALGQGPQFIFQYYREEENGRGNFPPRFSGLQFPNYSSELNVNALELDDSALYLCASSLPQGTEAFFGQGTRLTVV.

V gene TRBV6-6 combines with J gene TRBJ2-7; TRBD1 agrees at 8 bases. The V gene's germline CDR1 is MNHNY and CDR2 SVGAGI (reference sequence). The length of the CDR3 is 16 residues. Trimming took 6 bases from V and 3 from J; bases not matched to a gene: 13. This CDR3 is CASRGTRGRSDYEQYF. The CDR3 DNA reads as TGTGCCAGCAGGGGCACCAGGGGGCGGTCCGACTACGAGCAGTACTTC.

V usage is TRBV19 and J usage is TRBJ1-1; 8 nucleotides line up with TRBD1. J gave up 2 bases and V 7 bases, and 3 bases lay outside the gene matches. Germline V gene sequence: CDR1 LNHDA, CDR2 SQIVND (reference sequence). The CDR3 covers 13 residues. The CDR3 nucleotides are TGTGCCAGTAAGACAGGGGCAAACACTGAAGCTTTCTTT. Amino acids: CASKTGANTEAFF.

The rearrangement uses TRBV28 and TRBJ2-7, with D tentatively TRBD2 (6 bases). This CDR3 is 12 amino acids long. Germline values: CDR1 MDHEN, CDR2 SYDVKM. V shed 6 bases and J shed 10 bases, with 16 bases lying between them. The CDR3 region is CASSLGPGAQYF. As DNA, the CDR3 is TGTGCCAGCAGCCTTGGCCCGGGAGCTCAGTACTTC.

This chain joins TRBV19 and TRBJ1-2, with D maybe TRBD1 (6 bases). Germline-derived CDR1 and CDR2 are LNHDA and SQIVND (reference sequence). Trimming removed 3 bases from V and 5 bases from J, with 19 bases in between. This CDR3 comprises 16 residues. CDR3 DNA: TGTGCCAGTAGTATTGGTTCCAGTCTGGGGGCGTATGGCTACACCTTC. Its translation: CASSIGSSLGAYGYTF.

The chain uses TRBV19 and TRBJ1-1, with 7 bases identical to TRBD1. V lost 6 bases, J lost 1 base, and 2 bases stayed unmatched. The CDR3 is 13 residues long. From germline, CDR1 is LNHDA and CDR2 SQIVND (reference sequence). The CDR3, as DNA: TGTGCCAGTAGGACAGGGAGGAACACTGAAGCTTTCTTT. This translates into CASRTGRNTEAFF.

This clone was seen only once. CDR3 in amino acids: CASSSGQGFMETQYF. Written as DNA, the CDR3 is TGTGCCAGCAGCTCGGGACAGGGTTTTATGGAGACCCAGTACTTC. This chain connects TRBV9 to TRBJ2-5; TRBD1 matches 9 bases. CDR3 length: 15 amino acids. Germline-derived CDR1 and CDR2 are SGDLS and YYNGEE. Germline trimming cut 4 bases from V and 5 bases from J; bases unmatched to any gene: 9.

The genes are TRBV10-3 and TRBJ1-2; D unresolved. Germline V gene data show CDR1 as ENHRY and CDR2 as SYGVKD. Trimming pared 7 bases from V and 0 bases from J, leaving 12 bases between. The CDR3 extends over 14 amino acids. DNA for the CDR3: TGTGCCATCAATCCTGACCGAGCTAACTATGGCTACACCTTC. Translation gives CAINPDRANYGYTF.